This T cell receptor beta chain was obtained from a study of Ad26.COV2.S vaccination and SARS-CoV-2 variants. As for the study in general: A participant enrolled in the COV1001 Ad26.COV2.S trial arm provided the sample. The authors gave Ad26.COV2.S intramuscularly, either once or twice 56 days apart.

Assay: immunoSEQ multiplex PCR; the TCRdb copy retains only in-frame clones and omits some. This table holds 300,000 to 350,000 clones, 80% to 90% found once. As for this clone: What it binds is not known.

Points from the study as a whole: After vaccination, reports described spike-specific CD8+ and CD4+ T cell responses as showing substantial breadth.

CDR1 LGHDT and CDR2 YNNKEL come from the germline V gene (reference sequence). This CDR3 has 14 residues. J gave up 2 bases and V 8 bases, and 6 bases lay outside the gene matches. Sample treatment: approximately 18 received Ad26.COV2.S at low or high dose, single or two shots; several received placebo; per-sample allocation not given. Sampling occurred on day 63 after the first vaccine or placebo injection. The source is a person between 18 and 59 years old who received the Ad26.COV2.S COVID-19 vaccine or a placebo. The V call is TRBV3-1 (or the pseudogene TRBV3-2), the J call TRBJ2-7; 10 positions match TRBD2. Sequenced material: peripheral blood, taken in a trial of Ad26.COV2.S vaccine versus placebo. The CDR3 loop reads CASLKREGPYEQYF. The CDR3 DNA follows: TGTGCCAGCCTGAAGCGGGAGGGTCCCTACGAGCAGTACTTC.